This TCR beta chain was retrieved from a study of PD-1 blockade in classical Hodgkin lymphoma (dated by TCRdb to between 2020 and 2021). As for the study more broadly: Nivolumab dosing was 3 mg/kg intravenously every 2 weeks, continuing until either disease progression or unacceptable toxicity. The study used CyTOF and TCR beta sequencing to define a peripheral blood immune signature of response to PD-1 blockade in classical Hodgkin lymphoma. Study-wide conclusions, independent of this receptor: A significant rise by C4D1 was seen in CD4+ but not CD8+ TCR diversity (p=0.0027 vs p=0.16), with the rise being most apparent in complete responders (p=0.02). Baseline TCR diversity was reported to be lower in newly diagnosed patients than in healthy donors, and even lower in relapsed/refractory patients. The study was restricted to a single clinical trial cohort, and the causes of repertoire differences, possibly disease activity or prior therapy, were left undefined. Among trial patients, those achieving complete response had baseline diversity similar to that of newly diagnosed patients, while diversity was significantly lower in partial responders and progressors. Diversity was lower in patients who began nivolumab less than 1 year after ASCT, so these patients were left out of later analyses to avoid confounding by immune reconstitution.

The time point label, read with the paper, signifies: cycle 2 day 1 (C2D1) of nivolumab. Every trial patient had relapsed following autologous stem cell transplantation, and prior brentuximab vedotin exposure was what differed among cohorts A, B and C. The trial cohort comprised approximately 55 patients with relapsed/refractory classical Hodgkin lymphoma whose best overall responses were complete response, partial response or progressive disease. Single-agent nivolumab was administered to trial patients in the multi-cohort phase II CheckMate 205 trial. Best overall response was determined by an independent review committee according to the 2007 International Working Group response criteria. Trial PBMCs were collected just before the start of nivolumab (C1D1) and during therapy at cycle 2 day 1 and cycle 4 day 1. After peripheral blood was drawn into 8 mL Vacutainer Cell Preparation Tubes, PBMCs were isolated by centrifugation and then cryopreserved.

A remark on this clone: Its antigen is not yet known. The record has no base qualities; no much larger clone is one base away.

Genomic DNA was isolated using the Qiagen DNeasy kit from unsorted PBMCs as well as from negatively selected CD4+ and CD8+ fractions. Using primers that anneal to V and J segments, immunoSEQ multiplex PCR amplified the TCR beta CDR3 regions. A synthetic immune receptor repertoire was used to minimize amplification bias, and any remaining bias was removed computationally after sequencing. The published analysis was carried out like this. Custom Python scripts were used to quantify repertoire diversity as the Shannon entropy index. Unsorted, CD4+ and CD8+ repertoires were examined separately, except in combined analyses, for which CD4+ and CD8+ sequences were merged in silico. Clonal expansion was defined as a frequency increase of at least 2-fold after treatment compared with C1D1, and clones undetected at baseline were assigned a pseudocount of 0.5. Clones with 0 or 1 copy at C1D1 were defined as singleton clones, while clones with 2 or more copies were defined as non-singleton clones. By matching protein sequences in sorted samples from the same patient, clones expanded in unsorted samples were annotated as CD4+, CD8+ or unknown. Wilcoxon tests on paired samples were used to test changes in diversity from C1D1 to C4D1. In its TCRdb copy, this immuneACCESS table keeps in-frame sequences only and misses some clones. Where compared with another copy, unresolved V genes explain less than half of these, and the others have no known cause. V and J calls and clone size follow that table, whereas D and trimming were derived from the DNA. This sample gives fewer than 80,000 clones in total; about two thirds of them show up just once. Approximately 8.4% of the sample is taken by the ten largest.

V sheds 1 base and J sheds 2 bases, leaving 11 bases between their ends. Based on the germline V gene, the CDR1 and CDR2 sequences are MGHDK and SYGVNS. The CDR3 goes from the cysteine to the phenylalanine over 15 residues. Only the CDR3 DNA is retained, 45 bases long and in frame from the first base. The sequence came from a human donor with classical Hodgkin lymphoma. The chain was built from TRBV25-1 and TRBJ1-2, with TRBD1 perhaps the D gene, on 6 matching bases. This specimen was peripheral blood mononuclear cells (PBMCs), taken before the second cycle of nivolumab. Here the CDR3 is given as CASSEFGTGNYGYTF. The nucleotides are TGTGCCAGCAGTGAATTTGGTACAGGGAACTATGGCTACACCTTC.